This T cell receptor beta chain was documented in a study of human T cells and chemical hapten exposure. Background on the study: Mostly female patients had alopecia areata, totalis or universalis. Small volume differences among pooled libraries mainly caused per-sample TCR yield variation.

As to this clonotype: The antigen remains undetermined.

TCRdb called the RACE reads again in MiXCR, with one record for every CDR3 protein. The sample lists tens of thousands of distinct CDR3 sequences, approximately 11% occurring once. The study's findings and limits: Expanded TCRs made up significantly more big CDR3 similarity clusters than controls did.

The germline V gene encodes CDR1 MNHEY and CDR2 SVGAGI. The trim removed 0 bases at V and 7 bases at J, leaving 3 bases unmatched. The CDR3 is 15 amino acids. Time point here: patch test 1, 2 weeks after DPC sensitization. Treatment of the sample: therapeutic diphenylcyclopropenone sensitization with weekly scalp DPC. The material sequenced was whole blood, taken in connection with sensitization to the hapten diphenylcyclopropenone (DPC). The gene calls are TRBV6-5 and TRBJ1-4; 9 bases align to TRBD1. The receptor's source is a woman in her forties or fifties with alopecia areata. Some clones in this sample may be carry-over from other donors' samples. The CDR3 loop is CASSYSWTGAEKLFF. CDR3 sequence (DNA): TGTGCCAGCAGTTACTCCTGGACAGGGGCTGAAAAACTGTTTTTT.